The 21 T cell receptor beta chains listed next were all sequenced from one sample in a study of blood T cell repertoires in COVID-19. Measured with immunoSEQ multiplex PCR; TCRdb has only the in-frame clones, and not every one. The sample lists nearly 200,000 clones, about 88% occurring once. Sequenced material: peripheral blood. The receptor source for this set is a middle-aged woman who had recovered from COVID-19.

The J gene is TRBJ2-3, the V gene TRBV5-1; 11 nucleotides agree with TRBD2. With 4 bases clipped from V and 4 bases from J, the junction kept 5 bases outside the gene matches. This CDR3 spans 15 amino acids. Germline V lookup: CDR1 SGHRS, CDR2 YFSETQ. In DNA, the CDR3 is TGCGCCAGCAGCCCTAGCGGGAGGAGTTCAGATACGCAGTATTTT. Translation: CASSPSGRSSDTQYF.

J is TRBJ1-3 and V is TRBV5-1; perhaps TRBD1 as D (6 bases). Germline lookup yields CDR1 SGHRS and CDR2 YFSETQ. Between the trimmed V and J ends, which lost 4 bases and 1 base, there was a span of 9 bases. The CDR3 is 14 residues long. CDR3 sequence: CASSATGSGNTIYF. The CDR3 coding sequence is TGCGCCAGCAGCGCTACAGGGTCTGGAAACACCATATATTTT.

The chain joins TRBV25-1 to TRBJ2-2; D gene uncertain. CDR3 length equals 13 residues. The ends were cut back, 10 bases at V and 0 bases at J, with 9 bases in the middle. CDR1 and CDR2 from the germline V gene are MGHDK and SYGVNS. CDR3 residues: CATGSANTGELFF. For the CDR3, the DNA is TGTGCCACCGGGTCTGCGAACACCGGGGAGCTGTTTTTT.

J is TRBJ1-1 and V is TRBV29-1; the match to TRBD1 covers 8 bases. Germline values: CDR1 SQVTM, CDR2 ANQGSEA. V lost 5 bases and J lost 5; bases outside the gene matches: 10. The CDR3 sequence is 14 residues long. The CDR3 sequence is CSVMTGVLETEAFF. The CDR3 nucleotides read TGCAGCGTTATGACAGGGGTGTTGGAGACTGAAGCTTTCTTT.

The chain is built from TRBV9 and TRBJ1-1, with D perhaps TRBD1 (5 bases). The CDR3 consists of 14 residues. Trimming cost V 0 bases and J 5 bases, with 11 bases left between them. Germline V gene data show CDR1 as SGDLS and CDR2 as YYNGEE. In nucleotides, the CDR3 is TGTGCCAGCAGCGTAGAGCCTGGGGGGACTGAAGCTTTCTTT. Residues: CASSVEPGGTEAFF.

The chain carries TRBV28 and TRBJ2-7, with 14 positions matching TRBD2. This CDR3 is 15 amino acids long. The ends lost 6 bases at V and 5 bases at J; junction bases unmatched: 6. Per germline, CDR1 MDHEN and CDR2 SYDVKM. This CDR3 reads CASSPGTSGRNEQYF. The DNA of the CDR3 is TGTGCCAGCAGCCCCGGGACTAGCGGGAGAAACGAGCAGTACTTC. The variable domain in full, completed from reference TRBV28 and TRBJ2-7, reads DVKVTQSSRYLVKRTGEKVFLECVQDMDHENMFWYRQDPGLGLRLIYFSYDVKMKEKGDIPEGYSVSREKKERFSLILESASTNQTSMYLCASSPGTSGRNEQYFGPGTRLTVT.

J is TRBJ2-3 and V is TRBV14; D is perhaps TRBD2 (6 bases). The V gene's germline CDR1 is SGHDN and CDR2 FVKESK. The CDR3 spans 15 residues. V dropped 4 bases and J dropped 1 base, with 12 bases sitting between them. CDR3 amino acids: CASSLTSIRTDTQYF. CDR3 sequence (DNA): TGTGCCAGCAGCCTCACTAGCATCCGCACAGATACGCAGTATTTT.

The chain joins TRBV30 to TRBJ1-6; D is possibly TRBD1 (6 bases). V was clipped by 2 bases and J by 18 bases, with 14 bases between them. CDR1 GTSNPN and CDR2 SVGIG come from the germline V gene (reference sequence). This CDR3 spans 11 amino acids. Here the CDR3 DNA reads TGTGCCTGGAGTAGACAGGAGCTCAACCACTTT. Translated: CAWSRQELNHF.

The V call is TRBV4-3, the J call TRBJ2-2; TRBD1 is a possible D gene (6 bases). Trimming stripped 0 bases from V and 4 bases from J, with 12 bases between. Germline V gene lookup returns CDR1 LGHNA and CDR2 YSLEER. This CDR3 has 16 residues. The CDR3 spells CASSQDGTPSTGELFF. CDR3 nucleotide sequence: TGCGCCAGCAGCCAAGATGGGACACCTTCCACCGGGGAGCTGTTTTTT.

V gene TRBV3-1 (or the pseudogene TRBV3-2) combines with J gene TRBJ1-2, with no clear D. Germline assignment: CDR1 LGHDT and CDR2 YNNKEL (reference sequence). The CDR3 extends over 13 amino acids. V was shortened by 4 bases and J by 5 bases, with 11 bases between the two germline ends. The CDR3 DNA follows: TGTGCCAGCAGCCCCGGGGTAGGGTATGGCTACACCTTC. Translated, it gives CASSPGVGYGYTF.

V is TRBV5-1 and J is TRBJ1-2, with TRBD1 matching 7 bases. The CDR3 runs 13 residues. The germline V gene encodes CDR1 SGHRS and CDR2 YFSETQ. V lost 0 bases to trimming and J lost 5 bases; unmatched junction nucleotides: 1. The CDR3 sequence: CASSLAGGYGYTF. DNA for the CDR3: TGCGCCAGCAGCTTGGCAGGGGGGTATGGCTACACCTTC.

The genes are TRBV7-3 and TRBJ1-6; D remains unclear. With 0 bases removed from V and 10 bases from J, the gap between germline ends came to 13 bases. The CDR3 length is 15 residues. Germline assignment: CDR1 SGHTA and CDR2 FQGTGA. The CDR3: CASSLTSTSESPLHF. CDR3 DNA: TGTGCCAGCAGCTTAACTAGTACCAGCGAATCACCCCTCCACTTT.

This chain's CDR3 is CASSQGPGGTGELFF. For the CDR3, the DNA is TGCGCCAGCAGCCAAGGGCCAGGGGGCACCGGGGAGCTGTTTTTT. The chain combines TRBV4-3 with TRBJ2-2, with TRBD1 matching 7 bases. Germline CDR1 is LGHNA and CDR2 is YSLEER. CDR3 size: 15 residues. The trim removed 1 base at V and 4 bases at J, leaving 3 bases unmatched.

The genes are TRBV7-6 and TRBJ2-1; 8 bases line up with TRBD2. V was clipped by 2 bases and J by 0 bases; unmatched bases: 6. The V gene's germline CDR1 is SGHVS and CDR2 FNYEAQ. CDR3 size: 17 residues. For the CDR3, the DNA is TGTGCCAGCAGCTTAACGGGGGGGGCGGTCTCCTACAATGAGCAGTTCTTC. It encodes CASSLTGGAVSYNEQFF.

The chain links TRBV19 to TRBJ1-1; the match to TRBD1 covers 12 bases. This CDR3 contains 16 residues. V was pared by 6 bases and J by 7 bases, with 12 bases of the junction left unmatched. CDR1 and CDR2 from the germline V gene are LNHDA and SQIVND (reference sequence). The CDR3 loop is CASSIPGQGASNEAFF. In nucleotides, the CDR3 is TGTGCCAGTAGCATACCGGGACAGGGGGCGTCAAATGAAGCTTTCTTT.

The chain links TRBV16 to TRBJ1-1; D possibly corresponds to TRBD1 (6 bases). The CDR3 contains 14 residues. Germline assignment: CDR1 KGHSY and CDR2 FQNENV. V was shortened by 4 bases and J by 9 bases, with 18 bases between the two germline ends. In nucleotides, the CDR3 is TGTGCCAGCAGCCCCATCACGGGGGGCCGGAAAGCTTTCTTT. Protein: CASSPITGGRKAFF.

In its sample, this clone was seen once. The chain recombines TRBV15 with TRBJ2-7; no clear D. CDR1 LNHNV and CDR2 YYDKDF come from the germline V gene (reference sequence). This CDR3 comprises 15 residues. V lost 0 bases to trimming and J lost 0 bases, with 9 bases between them. This CDR3 is CATSREYPVSYEQYF. The DNA for the CDR3 is TGTGCCACCAGCAGAGAGTACCCAGTCTCCTACGAGCAGTACTTC.

The chain uses TRBV19 and TRBJ2-7; no reliable D call. In germline, CDR1 is LNHDA, CDR2 SQIVND (reference sequence). The length of the CDR3 is 14 residues. V lost 5 bases, J lost 0 bases, and 11 bases lay in between. CDR3 loop: CASSVYRDSYEQYF. In nucleotides, the CDR3 is TGTGCCAGTAGTGTATACAGAGACTCCTACGAGCAGTACTTC.

V usage is TRBV5-1 and J usage is TRBJ2-1; 7 bases align to TRBD2. The CDR3 spans 14 residues. Germline assignment: CDR1 SGHRS and CDR2 YFSETQ. The ends lost 4 bases at V and 8 bases at J; junction bases unmatched: 9. The CDR3 is CASSGLVEGYEQFF. The DNA of the CDR3 is TGCGCCAGCAGCGGACTAGTCGAGGGCTATGAGCAGTTCTTC. Full variable domain (rest looked up from reference TRBV5-1 and TRBJ2-1): KAGVTQTPRYLIKTRGQQVTLSCSPISGHRSVSWYQQTPGQGLQFLFEYFSETQRNKGNFPGRFSGRQFSNSRSEMNVSTLELGDSALYLCASSGLVEGYEQFFGPGTRLTVL.

The chain couples TRBV2 to TRBJ2-2; 8 bases are a match to TRBD1. V lost 2 bases and J lost 6; bases outside the gene matches: 5. Germline V gives CDR1 SNHLY, CDR2 FYNNEI. This CDR3 is built from 15 residues. In DNA form, the CDR3 reads TGTGCCAGCAGTGAACAGGGGGCAGAGTCCGGGGAGCTGTTTTTT. Translating gives CASSEQGAESGELFF.

This chain connects TRBV5-1 to TRBJ2-7; D is possibly TRBD2 (6 bases). Germline values: CDR1 SGHRS, CDR2 YFSETQ. Trimming took off 1 base at V and 0 bases at J, with 11 bases between the two ends. The CDR3 is 15 amino acids. This CDR3 is CASSLRWDSSYEQYF. As DNA, the CDR3 is TGCGCCAGCAGCTTGAGGTGGGACTCCTCCTACGAGCAGTACTTC.